This T cell receptor beta chain emerged from a study of OX40 agonist ivuxolimab in advanced cancers. Study at large: People in dose escalation had one of these cancers: hepatocellular carcinoma, melanoma, renal cell or head and neck cancer.

The CDR3 loop spans 15 amino acids. In germline, CDR1 is MNHEY, CDR2 SMNVEV (reference sequence). With V trimmed by 6 bases and J by 4 bases, 8 bases remained unmatched. Researchers took blood at baseline, on cycle 4 day 1, and on cycle 7 day 1. The method was immunoSEQ multiplex PCR; TCRdb's version includes in-frame clones alone and lacks a portion of them. The top ten clones hold around 17% of a sample with roughly 40,000 clones, around 89% of them seen once. The specimen comprised CD4+ or CD8+ T cells sorted from blood, sampled in a trial of the OX40 agonist ivuxolimab. J is TRBJ2-1 and V is TRBV27; TRBD2 matches at 8 bases. This clonotype was obtained from an adult with an advanced solid tumor such as melanoma, head and neck, liver or kidney cancer. DNA for the CDR3: TGTGCCAGCAGGCCCTCCCTAGCGGGTTACAATGAGCAGTTCTTC. Protein product: CASRPSLAGYNEQFF.